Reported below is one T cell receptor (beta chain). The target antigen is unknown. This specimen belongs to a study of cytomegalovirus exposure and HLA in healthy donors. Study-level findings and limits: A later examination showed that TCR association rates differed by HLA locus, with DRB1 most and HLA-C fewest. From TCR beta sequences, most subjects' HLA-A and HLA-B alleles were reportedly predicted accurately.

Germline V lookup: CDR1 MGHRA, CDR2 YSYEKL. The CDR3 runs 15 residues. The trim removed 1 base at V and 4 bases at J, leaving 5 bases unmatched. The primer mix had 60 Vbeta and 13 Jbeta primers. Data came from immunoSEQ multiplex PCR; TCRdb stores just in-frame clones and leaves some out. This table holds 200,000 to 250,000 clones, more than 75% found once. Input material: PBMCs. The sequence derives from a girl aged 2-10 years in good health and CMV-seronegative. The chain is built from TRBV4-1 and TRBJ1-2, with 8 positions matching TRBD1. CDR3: CASSQGTGRAYGYTF. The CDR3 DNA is TGCGCCAGCAGCCAAGGGACAGGGAGGGCCTATGGCTACACCTTC.